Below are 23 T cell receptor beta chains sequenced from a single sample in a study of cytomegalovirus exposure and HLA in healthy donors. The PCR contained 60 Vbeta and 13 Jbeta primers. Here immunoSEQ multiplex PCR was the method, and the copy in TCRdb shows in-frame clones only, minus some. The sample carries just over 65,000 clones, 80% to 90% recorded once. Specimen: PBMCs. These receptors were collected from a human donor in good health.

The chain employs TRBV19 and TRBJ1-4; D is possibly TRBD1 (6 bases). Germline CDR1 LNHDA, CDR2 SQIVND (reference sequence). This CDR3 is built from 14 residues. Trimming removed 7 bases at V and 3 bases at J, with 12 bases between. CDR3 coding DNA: TGTGCCAGTAATGTGGGGGCTGCTAATGAAAAACTGTTTTTT. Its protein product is CASNVGAANEKLFF.

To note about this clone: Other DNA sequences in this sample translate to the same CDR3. Here the CDR3 DNA reads TGTGCCAGCAGCTTCGGACAGGCTAATTCACCCCTCCACTTT. This translates into CASSFGQANSPLHF. This chain connects TRBV5-6 to TRBJ1-6; 7 bases align to TRBD1. The V segment lost 2 bases and the J segment 6 bases; nucleotides outside the gene matches: 2. Germline-derived CDR1 and CDR2 are SGHDT and YYEEEE. The CDR3 consists of 14 residues. The full variable domain, in which reference TRBV5-6 and TRBJ1-6 provide the parts outside the CDR3, is DAGVTQSPTHLIKTRGQQVTLRCSPKSGHDTVSWYQQALGQGPQFIFQYYEEEERQRGNFPDRFSGHQFPNYSSELNVNALLLGDSALYLCASSFGQANSPLHFGNGTRLTVT.

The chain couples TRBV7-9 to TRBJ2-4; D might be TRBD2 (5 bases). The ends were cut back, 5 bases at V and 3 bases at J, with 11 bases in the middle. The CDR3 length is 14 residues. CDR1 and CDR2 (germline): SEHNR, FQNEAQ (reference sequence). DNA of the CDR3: TGTGCCAGCAGCCATCGGACTGACAAAAACATTCAGTACTTC. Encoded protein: CASSHRTDKNIQYF.

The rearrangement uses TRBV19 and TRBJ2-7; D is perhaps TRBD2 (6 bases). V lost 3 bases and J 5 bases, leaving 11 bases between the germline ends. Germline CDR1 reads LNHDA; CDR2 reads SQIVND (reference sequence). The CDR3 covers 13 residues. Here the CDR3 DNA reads TGTGCCAGTAGTATGGGACTCGTAAACGAGCAGTACTTC. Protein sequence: CASSMGLVNEQYF.

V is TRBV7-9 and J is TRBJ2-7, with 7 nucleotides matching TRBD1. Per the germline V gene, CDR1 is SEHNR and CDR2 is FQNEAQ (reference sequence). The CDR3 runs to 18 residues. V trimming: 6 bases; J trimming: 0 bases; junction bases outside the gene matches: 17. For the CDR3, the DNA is TGTGCCAGCAGTCAATGGGACAGCACAACGACCTTCTCCTACGAGCAGTACTTC. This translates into CASSQWDSTTTFSYEQYF.

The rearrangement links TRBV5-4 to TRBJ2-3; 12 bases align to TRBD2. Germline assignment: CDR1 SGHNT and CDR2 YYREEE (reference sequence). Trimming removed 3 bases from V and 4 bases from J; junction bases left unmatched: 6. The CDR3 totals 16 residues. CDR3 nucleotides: TGTGCCAGCAGCTCACCTAGCGGGGGGGCGGCAGATACGCAGTATTTT. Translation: CASSSPSGGAADTQYF.

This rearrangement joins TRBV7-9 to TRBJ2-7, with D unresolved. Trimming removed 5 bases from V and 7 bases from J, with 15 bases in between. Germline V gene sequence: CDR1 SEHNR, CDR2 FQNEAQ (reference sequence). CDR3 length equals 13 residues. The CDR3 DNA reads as TGTGCCAGCAGCCTCGAGGCCCGCACGGAGCAGTACTTC. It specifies CASSLEARTEQYF.

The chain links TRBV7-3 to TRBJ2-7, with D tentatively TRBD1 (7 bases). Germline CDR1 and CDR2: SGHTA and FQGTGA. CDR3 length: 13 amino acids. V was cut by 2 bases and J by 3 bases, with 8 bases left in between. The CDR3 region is CASSLQGGYEQYF. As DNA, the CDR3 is TGTGCCAGCAGCTTACAGGGGGGCTACGAGCAGTACTTC.

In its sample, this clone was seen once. The CDR3 here is CASSLGGGGENTEAFF. CDR3 in DNA: TGTGCCAGCAGCCTGGGGGGTGGAGGGGAGAACACTGAAGCTTTCTTT. The chain couples TRBV7-9 to TRBJ1-1, with a possible D match to TRBD1 (5 bases). This CDR3 region has 16 residues. Germline loops: CDR1 SEHNR, CDR2 FQNEAQ (reference sequence). V was shortened by 5 bases and J by 1 base, with 17 bases between the two germline ends.

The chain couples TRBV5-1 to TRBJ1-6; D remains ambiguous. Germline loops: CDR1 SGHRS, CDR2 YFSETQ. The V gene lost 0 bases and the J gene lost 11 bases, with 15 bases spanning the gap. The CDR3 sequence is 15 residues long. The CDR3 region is CASSLGQRSGAPLHF. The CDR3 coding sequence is TGCGCCAGCAGCTTGGGCCAGAGAAGCGGGGCACCCCTCCACTTT.

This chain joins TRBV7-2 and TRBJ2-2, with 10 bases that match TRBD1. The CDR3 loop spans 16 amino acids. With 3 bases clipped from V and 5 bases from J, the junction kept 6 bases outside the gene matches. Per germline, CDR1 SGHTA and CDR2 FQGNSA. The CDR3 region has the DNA TGTGCCAGCAGCTTCGGGACAGGGGCGCGGACCGGGGAGCTGTTTTTT. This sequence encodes CASSFGTGARTGELFF.

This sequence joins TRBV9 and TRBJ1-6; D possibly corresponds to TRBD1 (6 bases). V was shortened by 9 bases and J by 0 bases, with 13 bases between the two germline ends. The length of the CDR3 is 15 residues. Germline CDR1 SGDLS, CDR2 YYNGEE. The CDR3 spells CATAQGSSYNSPLHF. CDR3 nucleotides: TGTGCCACCGCCCAGGGGAGCTCCTATAATTCACCCCTCCACTTT.

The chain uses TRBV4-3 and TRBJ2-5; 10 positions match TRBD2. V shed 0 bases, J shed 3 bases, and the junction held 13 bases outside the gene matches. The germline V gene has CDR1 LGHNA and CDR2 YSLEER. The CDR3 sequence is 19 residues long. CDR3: CASSQDRRKLAGEEETQYF. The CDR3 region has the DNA TGCGCCAGCAGCCAAGATCGGAGGAAGCTAGCGGGGGAGGAAGAGACCCAGTACTTC.

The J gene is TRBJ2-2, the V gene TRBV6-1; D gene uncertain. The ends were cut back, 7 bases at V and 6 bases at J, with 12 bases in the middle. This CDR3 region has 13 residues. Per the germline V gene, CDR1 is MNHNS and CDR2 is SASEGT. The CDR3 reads CASTLDGAGELFF. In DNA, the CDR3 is TGTGCCAGCACCCTGGATGGAGCCGGGGAGCTGTTTTTT.

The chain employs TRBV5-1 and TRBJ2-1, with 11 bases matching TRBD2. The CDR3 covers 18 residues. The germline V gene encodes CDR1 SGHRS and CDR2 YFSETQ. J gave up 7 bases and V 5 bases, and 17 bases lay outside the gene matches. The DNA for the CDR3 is TGCGCCAGCAGGCTGACTAGCGGGGCTTCTCTTCGGTCAAATGAGCAGTTCTTC. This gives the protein CASRLTSGASLRSNEQFF.

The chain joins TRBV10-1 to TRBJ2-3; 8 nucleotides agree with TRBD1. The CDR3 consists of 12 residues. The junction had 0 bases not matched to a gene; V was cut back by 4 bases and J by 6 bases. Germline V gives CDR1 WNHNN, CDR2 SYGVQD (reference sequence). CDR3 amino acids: CASSGQGDTQYF. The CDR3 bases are TGCGCCAGCAGTGGACAGGGGGATACGCAGTATTTT.

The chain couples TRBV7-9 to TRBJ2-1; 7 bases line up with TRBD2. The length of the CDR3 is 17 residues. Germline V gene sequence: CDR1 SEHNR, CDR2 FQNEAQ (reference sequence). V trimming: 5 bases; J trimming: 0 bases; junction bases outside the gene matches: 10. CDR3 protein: CASSLPTSTSSYNEQFF. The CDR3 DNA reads TGTGCCAGCAGCCTACCGACTAGCACGTCCTCCTACAATGAGCAGTTCTTC.

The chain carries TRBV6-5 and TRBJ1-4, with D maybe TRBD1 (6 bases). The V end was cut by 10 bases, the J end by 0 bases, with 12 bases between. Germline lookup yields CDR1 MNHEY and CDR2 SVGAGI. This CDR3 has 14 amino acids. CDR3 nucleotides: TGTGCCACACAGGGTCCGGCAACTAATGAAAAACTGTTTTTT. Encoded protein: CATQGPATNEKLFF.

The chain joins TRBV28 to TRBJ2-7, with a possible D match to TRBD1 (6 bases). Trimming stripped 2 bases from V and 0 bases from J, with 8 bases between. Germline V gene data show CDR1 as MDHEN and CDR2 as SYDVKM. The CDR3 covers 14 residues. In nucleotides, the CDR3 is TGTGCCAGCAGTTTAACAGGGCCCTCCTACGAGCAGTACTTC. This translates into CASSLTGPSYEQYF.

In DNA form, the CDR3 reads TGTGCCAGCAGTCGGGAGAAGATCTCCCTCGGGGAGCTGTTTTTT. Its protein is CASSREKISLGELFF. V and J are TRBV2 and TRBJ2-2; possible D gene TRBD2, 6 bases. Trimming cost V 5 bases and J 7 bases, with 17 bases left between them. This CDR3 has 15 amino acids. CDR1 SNHLY and CDR2 FYNNEI come from the germline V gene.

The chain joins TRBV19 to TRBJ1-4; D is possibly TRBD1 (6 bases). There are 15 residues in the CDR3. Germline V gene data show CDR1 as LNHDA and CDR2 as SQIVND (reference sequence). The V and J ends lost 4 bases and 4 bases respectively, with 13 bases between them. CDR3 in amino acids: CASSTTGTYNEKLFF. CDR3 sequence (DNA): TGTGCCAGTAGTACCACCGGGACATATAATGAAAAACTGTTTTTT.

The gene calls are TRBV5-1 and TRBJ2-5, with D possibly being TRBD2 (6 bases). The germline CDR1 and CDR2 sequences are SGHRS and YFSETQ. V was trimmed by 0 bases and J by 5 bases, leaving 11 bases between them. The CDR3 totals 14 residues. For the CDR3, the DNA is TGCGCCAGCAGCTTGGCAAGGGCGGGGGAGACCCAGTACTTC. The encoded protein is CASSLARAGETQYF.

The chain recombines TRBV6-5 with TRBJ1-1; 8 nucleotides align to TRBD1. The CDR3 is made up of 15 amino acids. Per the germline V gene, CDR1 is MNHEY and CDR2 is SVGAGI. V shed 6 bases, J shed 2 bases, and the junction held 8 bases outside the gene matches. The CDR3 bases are TGTGCCAGCAGACCCGACAGGGGCGGAAACACTGAAGCTTTCTTT. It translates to CASRPDRGGNTEAFF.